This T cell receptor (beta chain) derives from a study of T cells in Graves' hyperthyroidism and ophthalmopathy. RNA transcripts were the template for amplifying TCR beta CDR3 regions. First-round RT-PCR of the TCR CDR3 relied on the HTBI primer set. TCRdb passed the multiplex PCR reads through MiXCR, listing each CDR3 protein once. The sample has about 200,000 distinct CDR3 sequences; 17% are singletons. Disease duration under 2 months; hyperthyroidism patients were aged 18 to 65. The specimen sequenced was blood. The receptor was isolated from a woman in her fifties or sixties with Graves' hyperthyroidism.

The CDR3 protein is CASSQGELTSPNYGYTF. CDR3 sequence (DNA): TGCGCCAGCAGCCAAGGAGAATTGACAAGTCCTAACTATGGCTACACCTTC. The chain links TRBV4-1 to TRBJ1-2, with no clear D. This CDR3 is built from 17 residues. Per the germline V gene, CDR1 is MGHRA and CDR2 is YSYEKL. V was cut by 1 base and J by 0 bases, with 15 bases left in between.